Each of the 24 T cell receptor beta chains below was sequenced from the same sample in a study of CD4 T cells in relation to SARS-CoV-2 and coronaviruses (dated by TCRdb to about 2021). Receptors were amplified or captured by the immunoSEQ multiplex PCR assay. Not all clones reach the TCRdb copy of this immuneACCESS table, which keeps in-frame sequences only. Checked studies attribute under half of the gap to unresolved V genes and leave the rest unexplained. Present in this sample are some 40,000 clones, around 77% of which were seen just once. Approximately 20% of the sample comes from the top ten. Antigens of these TCRs are unknown. The sequenced sample was memory CD4+ T cells from PBMCs, cultured in vitro. Sample cell subset or site, as interpreted from the label and publication: memory (non-naive) CD4+ T cells. Receptors were obtained from an adult with COVID-19.

The chain has TRBV11-3 and TRBJ2-1, with 11 bases matching TRBD2. The junction had 8 bases not matched to a gene; V was cut back by 5 bases and J by 11 bases. This CDR3 has 14 residues. The V gene's germline CDR1 is SGHNT and CDR2 YENEEA. CDR3 protein: CASSTSGRDPKQFF. The DNA of the CDR3 is TGTGCCAGCAGCACTAGCGGGAGAGATCCCAAGCAGTTCTTC.

The chain employs TRBV5-1 and TRBJ2-5, with 9 bases aligning to TRBD2. With V trimmed by 0 bases and J by 5 bases, 2 bases remained unmatched. Germline V CDR1 and CDR2: SGHRS, YFSETQ. CDR3 length equals 14 residues. The CDR3 DNA follows: TGCGCCAGCAGCTTGGATCTAGCGGGGGAGACCCAGTACTTC. It is translated as CASSLDLAGETQYF.

This chain connects TRBV29-1 to TRBJ2-7; a weak D match, TRBD2 (7 bases). CDR3 length equals 13 residues. The V and J ends lost 7 bases and 3 bases respectively, with 16 bases between them. Germline CDR1 SQVTM, CDR2 ANQGSEA. CDR3 in DNA: TGCAGCGCTGGGGGAGGGGGAATCTACGAGCAGTACTTC. Protein: CSAGGGGIYEQYF.

The chain's CDR3 is CASSYGGPNEKLFF. The CDR3 bases are TGTGCCAGCAGTTACGGGGGCCCCAATGAAAAACTGTTTTTT. This chain joins TRBV6-6 and TRBJ1-4; a possible D gene is TRBD1 (6 bases). Germline CDR1 reads MNHNY; CDR2 reads SVGAGI (reference sequence). V lost 2 bases, J lost 5 bases, and 9 bases lay in between. CDR3 length: 14 residues.

The V call is TRBV11-2, the J call TRBJ1-5, with 7 nucleotides matching TRBD1. Trimming removed 4 bases from V and 2 bases from J; junction bases left unmatched: 8. CDR3 length equals 16 residues. Germline V CDR1 and CDR2: SGHAT, FQNNGV. CDR3 region: CASSSETGTGNQPQHF. Here the CDR3 DNA reads TGTGCCAGCAGCTCTGAAACCGGGACAGGCAATCAGCCCCAGCATTTT. The full variable domain, in which reference TRBV11-2 and TRBJ1-5 provide the parts outside the CDR3, is EAGVAQSPRYKIIEKRQSVAFWCNPISGHATLYWYQQILGQGPKLLIQFQNNGVVDDSQLPKDRFSAERLKGVDSTLKIQPAKLEDSAVYLCASSSETGTGNQPQHFGDGTRLSIL.

The rearrangement links TRBV12-3 or TRBV12-4 to TRBJ2-3; D gene uncertain. V was clipped by 6 bases and J by 5 bases, with 9 bases between them. The CDR3 extends over 12 amino acids. CDR3 loop: CASSLEGDTQYF. The CDR3, as DNA: TGTGCCAGCAGCCTCGAAGGAGATACGCAGTATTTT.

The V call is TRBV5-1, the J call TRBJ2-3; D not resolved. The V and J ends lost 0 bases and 0 bases respectively, with 5 bases between them. This CDR3 contains 14 residues. The V gene's germline CDR1 is SGHRS and CDR2 YFSETQ. As DNA, the CDR3 is TGCGCCAGCAGCTTGGACTCGAGCACAGATACGCAGTATTTT. As protein: CASSLDSSTDTQYF.

The CDR3 sequence is CASSDGVVDTQYF. For the CDR3, the DNA is TGTGCCAGCAGTGATGGAGTGGTAGATACGCAGTATTTT. J is TRBJ2-3 and V is TRBV6-1; D is unclear. Per germline, CDR1 MNHNS and CDR2 SASEGT. Trimming pared 3 bases from V and 5 bases from J, leaving 9 bases between. This CDR3 is built from 13 residues.

This chain joins TRBV7-3 and TRBJ2-5; D remains ambiguous. Germline loops: CDR1 SGHTA, CDR2 FQGTGA. The length of the CDR3 is 13 residues. V was shortened by 4 bases and J by 5 bases, with 11 bases between the two germline ends. DNA for the CDR3: TGTGCCAGCAGCTCCGCAATTTTGGAGACCCAGTACTTC. This translates into CASSSAILETQYF. The full variable domain, with the rest looked up from reference TRBV7-3 and TRBJ2-5, is GAGVSQTPSNKVTEKGKYVELRCDPISGHTALYWYRQSLGQGPEFLIYFQGTGAADDSGLPNDRFFAVRPEGSVSTLKIQRTERGDSAVYLCASSSAILETQYFGPGTRLLVL.

This chain uses TRBV12-5 with TRBJ1-1; D not resolved. Trimming shortened V by 6 bases and J by 1 base, and 6 bases separated the two germline ends. Per germline, CDR1 LGHNT and CDR2 FRNRAP. The CDR3 totals 12 residues. CDR3 sequence (DNA): TGTGCTAGTGGGCTTGAGAACACTGAAGCTTTCTTT. Protein sequence: CASGLENTEAFF.

This clone was seen a single time. The genes are TRBV5-1 and TRBJ2-1, with D perhaps TRBD2 (5 bases). The V gene's germline CDR1 is SGHRS and CDR2 YFSETQ. Trimming shortened V by 4 bases and J by 9 bases, and 20 bases separated the two germline ends. The CDR3 is 15 amino acids. The CDR3 region has the DNA TGCGCCAGCAGCATTTCCGGGATTGTTTATAGTGAGCAGTTCTTC. This sequence encodes CASSISGIVYSEQFF.

The V call is TRBV5-6, the J call TRBJ2-3; TRBD2 agrees at 9 bases. The V and J ends lost 7 bases and 4 bases, in that order; junction bases with no gene match: 4. The CDR3 totals 13 residues. Looked up from germline, CDR1 is SGHDT and CDR2 is YYEEEE. The CDR3 loop is CASFAGGADTQYF. DNA for the CDR3: TGTGCCAGCTTTGCGGGAGGGGCAGATACGCAGTATTTT.

The CDR3 sequence: CASSQSQGSSYNEQFF. Here the CDR3 DNA reads TGCGCCAGCAGTCAATCTCAGGGAAGCTCCTACAATGAGCAGTTCTTC. The chain combines TRBV23-1 with TRBJ2-1; a possible D gene is TRBD1 (5 bases). TRBV23-1 belongs to the ORF category, with a function that is uncertain. V was pared by 0 bases and J by 0 bases, with 9 bases between. The CDR3 is 16 amino acids.

The chain joins TRBV30 to TRBJ1-2; 10 bases map to TRBD1. The V gene's germline CDR1 is GTSNPN and CDR2 SVGIG (reference sequence). This CDR3 region has 14 residues. Trimming at V came to 2 bases and at J to 4 bases, leaving 4 bases not matched to a gene. In nucleotides, the CDR3 is TGTGCCTGGAGTCTGGACAGGGGGTCCTATGGCTACACCTTC. Translated: CAWSLDRGSYGYTF. Variable domain in full (rest from reference TRBV30 and TRBJ1-2): SQTIHQWPATLVQPVGSPLSLECTVEGTSNPNLYWYRQAAGRGLQLLFYSVGIGQISSEVPQNLSASRPQDRQFILSSKKLLLSDSGFYLCAWSLDRGSYGYTFGSGTRLTVV.

The chain joins TRBV12-3 or TRBV12-4 to TRBJ1-1; tentatively, D is TRBD1 (6 bases). Trimming stripped 4 bases from V and 14 bases from J, with 20 bases between. This CDR3 has 13 amino acids. The CDR3 nucleotides are TGTGCCAGCAGTTCCTCGGACAGCCGAAGCTGGTTCTTT. Translated: CASSSSDSRSWFF.

This clone was counted between two and nine times. Written as DNA, the CDR3 is TGTGCCAGCAGTTACTCGCAGCGGGGGGTTAATCAGCCCCAGCATTTT. Protein product: CASSYSQRGVNQPQHF. The chain couples TRBV6-6 to TRBJ1-5, with D maybe TRBD1 (5 bases). From germline, CDR1 is MNHNY and CDR2 SVGAGI (reference sequence). V was pared by 0 bases and J by 4 bases, with 13 bases between. This CDR3 spans 16 amino acids.

The chain uses TRBV4-1 and TRBJ2-3, with a possible D match to TRBD2 (5 bases). Germline-derived CDR1 and CDR2 are MGHRA and YSYEKL. The CDR3 contains 15 residues. With 3 bases removed from V and 6 bases from J, the gap between germline ends came to 16 bases. CDR3 protein: CASSHYGSEGDTQYF. The CDR3 DNA follows: TGCGCCAGCAGCCACTACGGTAGCGAGGGTGATACGCAGTATTTT.

V is TRBV6-5 and J is TRBJ2-3; D uncertain. The V and J ends lost 6 bases and 0 bases respectively, with 7 bases between them. CDR3 length equals 13 residues. Germline V gene data show CDR1 as MNHEY and CDR2 as SVGAGI. The CDR3 nucleotides read TGTGCCAGCAGATTGGACAGCACAGATACGCAGTATTTT. Translating gives CASRLDSTDTQYF.

V is TRBV4-2 and J is TRBJ2-7; D possibly matches TRBD1 or TRBD2 (5 bases each). This CDR3 region has 16 residues. Germline CDR1 reads LGHNA; CDR2 reads YNFKEQ. V was shortened by 0 bases and J by 1 base, with 13 bases between the two germline ends. In DNA form, the CDR3 reads TGTGCCAGCAGCCAAGAGAGCGGATGGGGGTCCTACGAGCAGTACTTC. This sequence encodes CASSQESGWGSYEQYF.

In DNA, the CDR3 is TGTGCCAGCACCTCGGAGGGCACAGATACGCAGTATTTT. Amino acid sequence: CASTSEGTDTQYF. V usage is TRBV3-1 (or the pseudogene TRBV3-2) and J usage is TRBJ2-3; D might be TRBD2 (5 bases). The V gene lost 7 bases and the J gene lost 1 base, with 9 bases spanning the gap. The CDR3 extends over 13 amino acids. CDR1 is LGHDT and CDR2 is YNNKEL in the germline V gene (reference sequence).

In its sample, this clone was seen once. This chain connects TRBV18 to TRBJ1-1, with a weak D call TRBD1 (5 bases). The CDR3 is 15 amino acids. Germline V gene sequence: CDR1 KGHSH, CDR2 LQKENI. V lost 3 bases and J lost 0, with 11 bases in between. The DNA for the CDR3 is TGTGCCAGCTCACCTGGGGGGGGACTGAACACTGAAGCTTTCTTT. Protein sequence: CASSPGGGLNTEAFF.

The CDR3 here is CASSGSTGATTDTQYF. CDR3 bases: TGCGCCAGCAGCGGATCGACAGGGGCGACCACAGATACGCAGTATTTT. The chain employs TRBV5-1 and TRBJ2-3, with 8 bases identical to TRBD1. Germline values: CDR1 SGHRS, CDR2 YFSETQ. CDR3 length: 16 amino acids. V lost 4 bases, J lost 2 bases, and 9 bases stayed unmatched.

The rearrangement links TRBV14 to TRBJ2-1; 8 positions agree with TRBD2. Germline trimming cut 0 bases from V and 10 bases from J; bases unmatched to any gene: 20. There are 19 residues in the CDR3. Germline-derived CDR1 and CDR2 are SGHDN and FVKESK. The CDR3 loop is CASSQDRGMRGGRPWEQFF. The CDR3 nucleotides read TGTGCCAGCAGCCAAGATCGGGGAATGAGGGGCGGGAGGCCCTGGGAGCAGTTCTTC.

The chain recombines TRBV7-3 with TRBJ2-3; D is ambiguous. CDR3 length: 12 residues. Between the trimmed V and J ends, which lost 4 bases and 6 bases, there was a span of 8 bases. Looked up from germline, CDR1 is SGHTA and CDR2 is FQGTGA. The CDR3 spells CASSYIGDTQYF. The CDR3 DNA reads TGTGCCAGCAGCTATATCGGCGATACGCAGTATTTT.